Sequencing of this T cell receptor (beta chain) was carried out in a study of cytomegalovirus exposure and HLA in healthy donors. This clone has just one count. What it binds is not known. Study conclusions and caveats: In most subjects, TCR beta sequences reportedly gave accurate predictions of HLA-A and HLA-B alleles.

This PCR relied on a set of 60 Vbeta primers and 13 Jbeta primers. Generated by immunoSEQ multiplex PCR, the TCRdb table keeps only in-frame clones and is missing some. The repertoire holds about 110,000 clones, with 77% as singletons. The CDR3 covers 12 residues. V was cut by 1 base and J by 13 bases, with 13 bases left in between. From germline, CDR1 is SGHVS and CDR2 FQNEAQ. V gene TRBV7-8 combines with J gene TRBJ1-2; the D is unclear. The TCR sequence derives from a male donor in good health and CMV-seronegative. The specimen sequenced was PBMCs. CDR3 sequence: CASSLDWRIGTF. In nucleotides, the CDR3 is TGTGCCAGCAGCTTAGATTGGAGGATCGGCACCTTC. Filled out from reference TRBV7-8 and TRBJ1-2, the complete variable domain reads GAGVSQSPRYKVAKRGQDVALRCDPISGHVSLFWYQQALGQGPEFLTYFQNEAQLDKSGLPSDRFFAERPEGSVSTLKIQRTQQEDSAVYLCASSLDWRIGTFGSGTRLTVV.